The rows below give T cell receptor beta chains drawn from one sample of a study of blood T cell repertoires in COVID-19. Here immunoSEQ multiplex PCR was the method, and the copy in TCRdb shows in-frame clones only, minus some. The sample has about 87,000 clones, approximately 86% seen once. The sequenced sample was peripheral blood. All receptors come from a woman older than 75 with COVID-19, enrolled during active disease. Each CDR3 is given with its conserved first and last residue. Each record gives: V gene, D gene, clone size, J gene, CDR3 DNA, CDR3 protein. The D gene is left open where the match is weak. Clone size is given for some rows only: seen once, a few or many times, or a class if the clone is expanded.

TRBV3-1/TRBV3-2	.	.	TRBJ2-1	TGTGCCAGCAGCCGCGCATTCCTACATTTCAGGGGTAGTGAGCAGTTCTTC	CASSRAFLHFRGSEQFF
TRBV27	.	.	TRBJ1-2	TGTGCCAGCAGTTCTCGGGGAGAGGCTAGGGGCTACACCTTC	CASSSRGEARGYTF
TRBV4-1	.	.	TRBJ2-1	TGCGCCAGCAGCCTGGGAGATATGACCTCGGGTGAGCAGTTCTTC	CASSLGDMTSGEQFF
TRBV24-1	.	.	TRBJ2-3	TGTGCCACCAGTGGAGGTAGCGGAGGAGGCACAGATACGCAGTATTTT	CATSGGSGGGTDTQYF
TRBV6-6	TRBD1	.	TRBJ2-5	TGTGCCAGCAGTTACGTGGCAGGGGGCGGGGAGACCCAGTACTTC	CASSYVAGGGETQYF
TRBV11-2	.	.	TRBJ2-7	TGTGCCAGCAACACCCACCGGGGGAAACCCTACGAGCAGTACTTC	CASNTHRGKPYEQYF
TRBV4-2	TRBD2	.	TRBJ2-7	TGTGCCAGCAGCCGTGGGACTAGCGGGAGGGGAACCTACGAGCAGTACTTC	CASSRGTSGRGTYEQYF
TRBV10-3	.	.	TRBJ2-7	TGTGCCATCAGGGATTACAGGGTGCAGGGGGAGCAGTACTTC	CAIRDYRVQGEQYF
TRBV12-3/TRBV12-4	.	.	TRBJ2-7	TGTGCCAGCAGCCCACCTAGCGTCTACGAGCAGTACTTC	CASSPPSVYEQYF
TRBV2	.	.	TRBJ1-5	TGTGCCAGCAGTGACAGTGGTCAGCCCCAGCATTTT	CASSDSGQPQHF
TRBV19	TRBD1	.	TRBJ1-5	TGTGCCAGTACCAAAGACAGGGGTCAGAATCAGCCCCAGCATTTT	CASTKDRGQNQPQHF
TRBV2	.	.	TRBJ1-5	TGTGCCAGCAGTGGGTTTCGGAGCAGCAATCAGCCCCAGCATTTT	CASSGFRSSNQPQHF
TRBV24-1	.	once	TRBJ1-1	TGTGCCACCAGTGATTATGTTACAGCAGGGGAAGGCACTGAAGCTTTCTTT	CATSDYVTAGEGTEAFF
TRBV9	TRBD1	.	TRBJ1-6	TGTGCCAGCAGCGCAGGCGGGACAGGGACTTCACCCCTCCACTTT	CASSAGGTGTSPLHF
TRBV7-9	.	.	TRBJ2-5	TGTGCCAGCGGCCCCCAAGAGACCCAGTACTTC	CASGPQETQYF
TRBV29-1	TRBD1	once	TRBJ2-5	TGCAGCGTTGAGGTACAGGGGGCGCAGACCCAGTACTTC	CSVEVQGAQTQYF
TRBV5-1	TRBD1	.	TRBJ1-1	TGCGCCAGCAGCTTGTTAGGGGGCTCTGAAGCTTTCTTT	CASSLLGGSEAFF
TRBV7-3	.	.	TRBJ2-2	TGTGCCAGCAGCTCGTTTCTGGGCCCGAACACCGGGGAGCTGTTTTTT	CASSSFLGPNTGELFF
TRBV27	.	.	TRBJ2-4	TGTGCCAGCAGTTTATTTTGGACATCCGAGAGTTCGCAGTACTTC	CASSLFWTSESSQYF
TRBV18	TRBD1	.	TRBJ1-2	TGTGCCAGCTCACCGACAGGGGGGGATGGCTACACCTTC	CASSPTGGDGYTF
TRBV12-3/TRBV12-4	.	.	TRBJ2-2	TGTGCCTTTCAGGGTTTCCCCGGGGAGCTGTTTTTT	CAFQGFPGELFF
TRBV3-1/TRBV3-2	TRBD1	.	TRBJ2-3	TGTGCCAGCAGCCAACTGGGACAGCTCACAGATACGCAGTATTTT	CASSQLGQLTDTQYF
TRBV3-1/TRBV3-2	.	.	TRBJ1-1	TGTGCCAGCAGCCAATGGGACACGAACACTGAAGCTTTCTTT	CASSQWDTNTEAFF
TRBV15	.	.	TRBJ2-1	TGTGCCACCAAGGGGTTAGGGTACAATGAGCAGTTCTTC	CATKGLGYNEQFF
TRBV6-6	TRBD1	.	TRBJ1-6	TGTGCCAGCAGCCACGGACAGGGAACTTCACCCCTCCACTTT	CASSHGQGTSPLHF
TRBV2	.	.	TRBJ1-2	TGTGCCAGCAGTGGGGACTGGGCCTCTAACTATGGCTACACCTTC	CASSGDWASNYGYTF